The entry that follows covers one T cell receptor beta chain sequence. TCRdb keeps only in-frame clones here, not all; method: immunoSEQ multiplex PCR. Of about 40,000 clones in the sample, approximately 91% were seen once. This entry belongs to a study of blood T cell repertoires in COVID-19. Study as a whole: Sites in the United States, Italy and Spain provided acute and convalescent COVID-19 samples. The analysed material was cDNA or gDNA that came from T cells, B-cell-depleted T cells, or PBMCs.

V lost 0 bases to trimming and J lost 12 bases, with 7 bases between them. The germline V gene has CDR1 SGHDT and CDR2 YYEEEE. This CDR3 is 11 amino acids long. The clonotype originates from a man between 45 and 60 years old with active COVID-19. V usage is TRBV5-6 and J usage is TRBJ2-1; no definite D call. Sequencing used peripheral blood. This CDR3 reads CASSLAGLQFF. The CDR3 DNA reads as TGTGCCAGCAGCTTGGCAGGCTTGCAGTTCTTC.